This T cell receptor (beta chain) was obtained from a study of blood T cells in healthy people across ages. Sample-barcoded 5' priming and a J-beta primer mix drove a second PCR of 7 to 11 cycles. TCRdb reprocessed the 5' RACE reads with MiXCR, giving one entry per CDR3 protein. The sample carries hundreds of thousands of distinct CDR3 sequences, around 38% recorded once. Samples each had at least 5.5 micrograms of total RNA extracted. The sequence was obtained from an older man in good health. Sequencing was done on a sample of blood.

The CDR3 DNA follows: TGTGCCAGCAGCCGGATTGGCTCCTATAATTCACCCCTCCACTTT. Encoded protein: CASSRIGSYNSPLHF. V and J are TRBV6-5 and TRBJ1-6; D ambiguous. V was cut by 6 bases and J by 0 bases, with 9 bases left in between. Germline CDR1 reads MNHEY; CDR2 reads SVGAGI. The CDR3 is made up of 15 amino acids.